This TCR beta chain came from a study of shared clonotypes between healthy human individuals (dated by TCRdb to 2018 to 2020). Looking at the study overall: A couple of women and three men aged 18 to 49 years were included in the cohort. To increase sequencing depth and limit assay-specific biases, TCR repertoire library preparation and sequencing were carried out by different laboratories using diverse techniques. Blood TCR repertoires of roughly 5 healthy adults were deeply sequenced to estimate repertoire size and the extent of clonotype sharing between individuals. For each donor, CD4 naive and CD4 memory were each run on three plates, CD8 naive on two plates, and CD8 memory on one plate. Between about 0.8 and 9.5 billion PBMCs per donor were obtained by leukapheresis. What the work shows at the level of the full study, not this receptor alone: Only blood was sampled, and tissue TCR repertoires likely differ from those in blood. Naive subsets generally had larger estimated clonotype richness than memory subsets did. Because the study included only a small number of donors, the genetic and exposure-history diversity represented was limited. About 5% of naive CD4, 3.5% of naive CD8, about 2.1% of memory CD4, and 0.4% of memory CD8 clonotypes were shared across several donors. Pairwise subsampling led to the expectation that sequencing depth would affect the degree of clonotype sharing among donors. Clonotypes shared by all four sorted-subset donors showed higher generation probabilities than non-shared clonotypes. Rarefaction of sorted-subset datasets indicated incomplete sequencing despite the large sequencing depth.

Concerning this clone itself: Which antigen it targets is not known. Base qualities are not at hand, and no much larger clone is one base apart.

V has 5 bases trimmed and J has 4 bases trimmed; junction bases matching no gene number 6. The germline V gene (reference sequence) yields MNHEY for CDR1 and SMNVEV for CDR2. The CDR3 runs 15 amino acids, cysteine and phenylalanine included. The DNA shown is the 45-base CDR3, in frame from base 1. Using the deep immunoSEQ assay, TCR CDR3 regions were amplified from genomic DNA by multiplex PCR. Extracted genomic DNA from each cell subset was distributed evenly across all wells of several immunoSEQ 96-well plates, and each plate was treated as a replicate. For sorted subsets, each replicate PCR was loaded with roughly 200 ng genomic DNA, equivalent to 30,000 or so T cell genomes. Purified libraries were quantified with a Qubit 3.0 fluorometer, sized on a Bioanalyzer 2100, and re-quantified with the KAPA Library Quantification kit. A separate single-read 150-cycle Illumina NextSeq 550 flow cell was used to sequence each immunoSEQ 96-well plate. Per the authors' processing: Because only junctional sequences without quality scores were contained in the immunoSEQ output, filtering matching that applied to full-length reads could not be performed. Sequences were annotated with PyIR, a Python wrapper for IgBLAST v1.9, using IMGT germline references to assign V/J genes and CDR3. Reads were removed for weak V/J assignments (E-value above 1e-6), missing CDR3, stop codons, out-of-frame junctions, or ambiguous translated residues. V3J clonotypes were defined as sequences sharing the same inferred V gene, J gene, and CDR3 amino acid sequence. To compute the percentage overlap between repertoires, the number of shared unique clonotypes was divided by the size of the smaller repertoire. Three approaches were used to assess repertoire richness: RTK rarefaction, the Chao1 estimator, and Recon v2.1 estimates of unobserved clonotypes. OLGA was used to compute generation probabilities for all TCRbeta clonotypes that the gDNA method yielded from a few donors. TCRdb holds this immuneACCESS table with in-frame rearrangements only. Some clones are missing; in checked studies, unresolved V genes explain under half, and the rest has no known cause. V and J calls and clone size follow that table, whereas D and trimming were derived from the DNA. The sample profile shows under 1,900,000 clones; around 98.5% of them were found once. The top ten constitute approximately 0.4% of the sample.

The donors were healthy, HIV-negative adults with no recently reported acute infections or vaccinations. Every donor was a Caucasian adult living in Nashville, Tennessee, USA. CD4+ T cells were enriched through magnetic negative selection, after which naive cells were positively selected on CD45RA and the remaining negative fraction served as the memory subset. Blood was collected by leukapheresis, and PBMCs were isolated by Ficoll-Histopaque density gradient centrifugation and then cryopreserved in liquid nitrogen vapor phase. Analytical flow cytometry was used to check the purity and quantity of every magnetically sorted T cell population. Genomic DNA was isolated from every sorted fraction and measured by UV absorbance on a Nanodrop 2000c.

The rearrangement joined TRBV27 to TRBJ1-3; TRBD1 fits 9 bases in the junction. The TCR comes from a man aged 30 to 39 in good health. Sequencing input: naive CD4+ T cells sorted from blood. Reading the label with the study, this specimen's cell subset or site is: CD45RA+ positively selected. The DNA sequence is given as TGTGCCAGCAGTGCGACAGGGGGTATGGGAAACACCATATATTTT. It encodes CASSATGGMGNTIYF.